These T cell receptor beta chains were read from a single sample in a study of T-cell reconstitution after alpha-beta-depleted transplantation in children. TCRdb re-derived calls from the PCR reads in MiXCR, one entry per CDR3 protein. The sample has 610,000 or so distinct CDR3 sequences; roughly a quarter are singletons. The sequences come from PBMCs, collected before TCRalphabeta/CD19-depleted stem cell transplant. The receptors were sampled from a boy under two years old with Wiskott-Aldrich syndrome, due to receive a stem cell transplant. The CDR3 runs from the conserved cysteine through the conserved F or W. The D gene is left open where the match is weak. Clone size appears in some rows only: once, few, many, or a class for an expanded clone.

clone size: .; D gene: .; V gene: TRBV6-5; J gene: TRBJ2-7; CDR3 protein: CASSYLTRRDSEQYF; CDR3 DNA: TGTGCCAGCAGTTATCTTACGAGGAGAGATAGCGAGCAGTACTTC
clone size: .; D gene: .; V gene: TRBV20-1; J gene: TRBJ2-1; CDR3 protein: CSARTSRVLLNEQFF; CDR3 DNA: TGCAGTGCTCGAACGTCCAGGGTCCTACTCAATGAGCAGTTCTTC
clone size: few; D gene: TRBD1; V gene: TRBV12-3/TRBV12-4; J gene: TRBJ1-1; CDR3 protein: CASSQDRVVGTEAFF; CDR3 DNA: TGTGCCAGCAGTCAAGACAGGGTGGTCGGCACTGAAGCTTTCTTT
clone size: few; D gene: TRBD2; V gene: TRBV11-2; J gene: TRBJ2-4; CDR3 protein: CASSPGLALKNIQYF; CDR3 DNA: TGTGCCAGCAGCCCGGGACTAGCCCTCAAAAACATTCAGTACTTC
clone size: .; D gene: .; V gene: TRBV7-9; J gene: TRBJ2-1; CDR3 protein: CASSSHWSSRYNEQFF; CDR3 DNA: TGTGCCAGCAGCTCCCACTGGTCCAGTAGGTACAATGAGCAGTTCTTC
clone size: .; D gene: .; V gene: TRBV20-1; J gene: TRBJ2-1; CDR3 protein: CSALGRLNEQFF; CDR3 DNA: TGCAGTGCTCTCGGACGGCTCAATGAGCAGTTCTTC
clone size: .; D gene: .; V gene: TRBV12-3/TRBV12-4; J gene: TRBJ2-7; CDR3 protein: CASSITRDEQYF; CDR3 DNA: TGTGCCAGCAGTATTACACGGGACGAGCAGTACTTC
clone size: .; D gene: .; V gene: TRBV12-3/TRBV12-4; J gene: TRBJ2-3; CDR3 protein: CASSSRDPKADTQYF; CDR3 DNA: TGTGCCAGCAGTTCCCGGGACCCCAAGGCAGATACGCAGTATTTT
clone size: few; D gene: TRBD2; V gene: TRBV5-6; J gene: TRBJ2-1; CDR3 protein: CASSQTSANLYNEQFF; CDR3 DNA: TGTGCCAGCAGTCAGACTAGCGCCAACTTATACAATGAGCAGTTCTTC
clone size: .; D gene: .; V gene: TRBV12-3/TRBV12-4; J gene: TRBJ2-4; CDR3 protein: CASSLFLGGAAKNIQYF; CDR3 DNA: TGTGCCAGCAGTTTGTTTTTAGGGGGGGCTGCCAAAAACATTCAGTACTTC
clone size: .; D gene: .; V gene: TRBV5-1; J gene: TRBJ1-2; CDR3 protein: CASAEALQGNYGYTF; CDR3 DNA: TGCGCCAGCGCCGAAGCCTTACAGGGAAACTATGGCTACACCTTC
clone size: few; D gene: TRBD2; V gene: TRBV27; J gene: TRBJ2-5; CDR3 protein: CASSTEASGRTPLQETQYF; CDR3 DNA: TGTGCCAGCAGTACCGAAGCTAGCGGGAGAACGCCCCTCCAAGAGACCCAGTACTTC
clone size: once; D gene: .; V gene: TRBV7-9; J gene: TRBJ2-5; CDR3 protein: CASTDSTGTIQETQYF; CDR3 DNA: TGTGCCAGCACCGACAGTACAGGGACTATACAAGAGACCCAGTACTTC
clone size: .; D gene: .; V gene: TRBV27; J gene: TRBJ1-1; CDR3 protein: CASSFIDRNTQAFF; CDR3 DNA: TGTGCCAGCAGTTTCATCGACAGGAACACTCAAGCTTTCTTT
clone size: .; D gene: TRBD2; V gene: TRBV7-3; J gene: TRBJ2-1; CDR3 protein: CASSSIGRGNEQFF; CDR3 DNA: TGTGCCAGCAGCTCCATCGGGAGGGGAAATGAGCAGTTCTTC
clone size: .; D gene: .; V gene: TRBV6-5; J gene: TRBJ1-2; CDR3 protein: CASSYSIGYGGYTF; CDR3 DNA: TGTGCCAGCAGTTACTCGATAGGGTACGGTGGCTACACCTTC
clone size: few; D gene: TRBD2; V gene: TRBV5-1; J gene: TRBJ2-5; CDR3 protein: CASSRTSGITMGETQYF; CDR3 DNA: TGCGCCAGCAGCAGGACTAGCGGAATTACCATGGGAGAGACCCAGTACTTC
clone size: .; D gene: TRBD2; V gene: TRBV5-1; J gene: TRBJ2-7; CDR3 protein: CASSPGPRTSSLHYEQYF; CDR3 DNA: TGCGCCAGCAGCCCTGGCCCCCGGACTAGCTCACTCCACTACGAGCAGTACTTC
clone size: .; D gene: .; V gene: TRBV5-5; J gene: TRBJ1-3; CDR3 protein: CASSLASPLPDTIYF; CDR3 DNA: TGTGCCAGCAGCTTGGCCTCCCCCCTACCGGACACCATATATTTT
clone size: few; D gene: .; V gene: TRBV29-1; J gene: TRBJ1-3; CDR3 protein: CSVVGLPPRNTIYF; CDR3 DNA: TGCAGCGTTGTCGGTCTCCCCCCCCGAAACACCATATATTTT
clone size: .; D gene: TRBD1; V gene: TRBV5-1; J gene: TRBJ2-7; CDR3 protein: CASSPGDRAIYEQYF; CDR3 DNA: TGCGCCAGCAGCCCTGGGGACAGGGCAATCTACGAGCAGTACTTC
clone size: few; D gene: .; V gene: TRBV7-3; J gene: TRBJ2-1; CDR3 protein: CASSPAITYEQFF; CDR3 DNA: TGTGCCAGCAGCCCAGCCATTACTTATGAGCAGTTCTTC
clone size: .; D gene: TRBD2; V gene: TRBV30; J gene: TRBJ2-1; CDR3 protein: CAWSPPAGNEQFF; CDR3 DNA: TGTGCCTGGAGCCCCCCAGCGGGAAATGAGCAGTTCTTC
clone size: .; D gene: .; V gene: TRBV20-1; J gene: TRBJ1-5; CDR3 protein: CSANYDSNQPQHF; CDR3 DNA: TGCAGTGCTAACTACGACAGCAATCAGCCCCAGCATTTT
clone size: .; D gene: .; V gene: TRBV29-1; J gene: TRBJ2-7; CDR3 protein: CSVDPGRRGEQYF; CDR3 DNA: TGCAGCGTTGATCCCGGGAGACGGGGCGAGCAGTACTTC
clone size: few; D gene: TRBD2; V gene: TRBV6-1; J gene: TRBJ2-3; CDR3 protein: CASRRLAGGLGTDTQYF; CDR3 DNA: TGTGCCAGCAGACGACTAGCGGGAGGACTTGGCACAGATACGCAGTATTTT
clone size: .; D gene: .; V gene: TRBV5-1; J gene: TRBJ2-6; CDR3 protein: CASSVTRGSSGANVLTF; CDR3 DNA: TGCGCCAGCAGCGTAACCAGGGGCAGCTCTGGGGCCAACGTCCTGACTTTC
clone size: .; D gene: .; V gene: TRBV20-1; J gene: TRBJ2-7; CDR3 protein: CSIYRDGYEQYF; CDR3 DNA: TGCAGTATTTACAGGGACGGATACGAGCAGTACTTC
clone size: .; D gene: .; V gene: TRBV12-3/TRBV12-4; J gene: TRBJ1-2; CDR3 protein: CASSIPGYGYTF; CDR3 DNA: TGTGCCAGCAGCATCCCGGGCTATGGCTACACCTTC
clone size: once; D gene: TRBD1; V gene: TRBV29-1; J gene: TRBJ2-7; CDR3 protein: CSVDLDRGSGEQYF; CDR3 DNA: TGCAGCGTGGACCTGGACAGGGGGTCGGGCGAGCAGTACTTC
clone size: .; D gene: TRBD2; V gene: TRBV2; J gene: TRBJ2-1; CDR3 protein: CASRILAVYNEQFF; CDR3 DNA: TGTGCCAGCAGGATTCTAGCGGTGTACAATGAGCAGTTCTTC
clone size: .; D gene: TRBD1; V gene: TRBV28; J gene: TRBJ2-2; CDR3 protein: CASSLRQGVTTGELFF; CDR3 DNA: TGTGCCAGCAGTTTACGGCAGGGGGTTACGACCGGGGAGCTGTTTTTT
clone size: .; D gene: TRBD1; V gene: TRBV5-4; J gene: TRBJ2-1; CDR3 protein: CASSLRDREYNEQFF; CDR3 DNA: TGTGCCAGCAGCTTGAGGGACAGGGAATACAATGAGCAGTTCTTC
clone size: .; D gene: .; V gene: TRBV29-1; J gene: TRBJ1-1; CDR3 protein: CSVLLNTEAFF; CDR3 DNA: TGCAGCGTTCTGTTGAACACTGAAGCTTTCTTT
clone size: few; D gene: TRBD2; V gene: TRBV7-8; J gene: TRBJ2-7; CDR3 protein: CASSLVAGDDEQYF; CDR3 DNA: TGTGCCAGCAGCTTAGTAGCGGGAGACGACGAGCAGTACTTC